The clone carrying this T cell receptor (beta chain) was picked up many times. What it binds is unknown. This record comes from a study of T cells in Graves' hyperthyroidism and ophthalmopathy. Study-level background: Upon initial diagnosis and before any treatment, peripheral blood was collected. Study results and caveats: Blood shared most expanded thyroid clonotypes above 0.001.

CDR1 and CDR2 from the germline V gene are LGHNT and FRNRAP. The CDR3 length is 13 residues. With V trimmed by 2 bases and J by 4 bases, 1 base remained unmatched. TCR beta CDR3 region amplification was performed from RNA transcripts. A first-round RT-PCR of the TCR CDR3 used the HTBI primer set. Each CDR3 protein is one row after TCRdb ran MiXCR on the multiplex PCR reads. The profile shows roughly 350,000 distinct CDR3 sequences, 12% to 15% of them singletons. Uncontrolled infections, other autoimmune diseases, pregnancy or lactation led to exclusion of patients. Together with thyroid ultrasound, orbital computed tomography, serum thyroxine and TRAb, clinical symptoms were used for diagnoses.

The chain recombines TRBV12-5 with TRBJ2-5, with 7 nucleotides matching TRBD1. This TCR was sampled from a woman between 40 and 55 years old with Graves' ophthalmopathy. The specimen sequenced was blood. The CDR3 region is CASGLWDRETQYF. The CDR3, as DNA: TGTGCTAGTGGTTTGTGGGACAGAGAGACCCAGTACTTC.